This T cell receptor (beta chain) was recovered during a study of regulatory T cells in long-lasting Graves disease. The wider study: Patients met the persistent Graves' disease definition after over 5 years of antithyroid drugs with positive TSH receptor antibodies.

Germline V gene sequence: CDR1 MNHEY, CDR2 SVGEGT. This CDR3 is 13 amino acids long. The study, taken as a whole, reports: Persistent Graves' patients showed a TCR diversity that was lower than that of newly diagnosed ones. Clonotypes that were public and shared totalled a few thousand in persistent patients versus 750 to 1,000 in new patients. Accuracy was possibly reduced by small sample size.

As for time point: persistent/refractory GD, antithyroid drugs over 5 years with positive TRAb. PBMCs were the source of the RNA used for TCR sequencing. Arm-PCR of CDR3 regions and iRepertoire HTBI primers were the basis on which TCR beta libraries were built. TCRdb re-derived calls from the multiplex PCR reads in MiXCR, one entry per CDR3 protein. Among 360,000 or so distinct CDR3 sequences listed, roughly 25% were seen once. This clonotype was observed a few times. Its antigen remains unidentified. Germline and junction disagree at one end, which may indicate a read error. Sequenced here: peripheral blood mononuclear cells (PBMCs), sampled when the disease was refractory, from a patient treated with antithyroid drugs. This TCR was recovered from a woman in her forties with Graves disease. The chain carries TRBV6-2 or TRBV6-3 and TRBJ2-5, with unresolved D. This CDR3 reads CASSYAEQGTQYF. The CDR3 nucleotides are TGTGCCAGCAGTTACGCAGAGCAAGGGACCCAGTACTTC.